This T cell receptor beta chain is drawn from a study of cytomegalovirus exposure and HLA in healthy donors. For this clone: Its antigen is not identified.

The CDR3 runs 15 residues. Germline values: CDR1 KGHSH, CDR2 LQKENI. J was trimmed by 6 bases and V by 6 bases; bases with no gene match: 8. Regarding the study as a whole: A later analysis found most CMV-associated TCR beta chains apparently HLA-restricted. A later analysis linked a missense variant in DCLRE1C to the trimming of TCR beta V and J genes.

The PCR had 60 Vbeta and 13 Jbeta primers. The data were produced by immunoSEQ multiplex PCR, yet TCRdb's version contains in-frame clones alone and is incomplete. The sample lists tens of thousands of clones; 55% to 70% were seen once. This sequence was found in a woman between 45 and 60 years old in good health and CMV-seropositive. The sequencing input was PBMCs. The chain recombines TRBV18 with TRBJ1-5, with TRBD1 matching 10 bases. CDR3 DNA sequence: TGTGCCAGCTCCATCGGGACAGGGGAAATTCAGCCCCAGCATTTT. Translated, it gives CASSIGTGEIQPQHF.